The clone carrying this T cell receptor beta chain was detected only a few times. The data belong to a study of T-cell reconstitution after alpha-beta-depleted transplantation in children. Germline CDR1 and CDR2: ENHRY and SYGVKD. The CDR3 consists of 15 residues. Trimming took 1 base from V and 0 from J, leaving 6 bases between them. Using unique molecular identifiers, the investigators prepared the TCRbeta library. TCRdb passed the PCR reads through MiXCR, listing each CDR3 protein once. The data show almost 500,000 distinct CDR3 sequences, around an eighth seen once. This TCR derives from a human donor who donated a stem cell graft to a child with combined immunodeficiency. V usage is TRBV10-3 and J usage is TRBJ2-2; no reliable D call. The specimen was PBMCs from the stem cell graft donor, collected from the stem cell graft. In nucleotides, the CDR3 is TGTGCCATCAGTGAGTGGACCGCGAACACCGGGGAGCTGTTTTTT. Amino acids: CAISEWTANTGELFF.